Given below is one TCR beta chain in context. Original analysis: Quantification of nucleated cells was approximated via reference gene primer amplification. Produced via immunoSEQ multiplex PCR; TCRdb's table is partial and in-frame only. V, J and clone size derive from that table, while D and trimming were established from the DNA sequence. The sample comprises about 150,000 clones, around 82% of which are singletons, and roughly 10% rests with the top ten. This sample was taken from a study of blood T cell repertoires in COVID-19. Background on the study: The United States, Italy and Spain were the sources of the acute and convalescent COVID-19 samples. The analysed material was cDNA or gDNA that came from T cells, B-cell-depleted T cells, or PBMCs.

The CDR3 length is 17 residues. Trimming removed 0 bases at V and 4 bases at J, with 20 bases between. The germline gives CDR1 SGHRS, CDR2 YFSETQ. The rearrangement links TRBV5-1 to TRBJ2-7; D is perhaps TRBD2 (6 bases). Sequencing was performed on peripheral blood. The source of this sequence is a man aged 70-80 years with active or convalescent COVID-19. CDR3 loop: CASSLVWEDPSNYEQYF. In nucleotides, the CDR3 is TGCGCCAGCAGCTTGGTTTGGGAGGACCCCTCGAATTACGAGCAGTACTTC. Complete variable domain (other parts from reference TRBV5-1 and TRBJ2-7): KAGVTQTPRYLIKTRGQQVTLSCSPISGHRSVSWYQQTPGQGLQFLFEYFSETQRNKGNFPGRFSGRQFSNSRSEMNVSTLELGDSALYLCASSLVWEDPSNYEQYFGPGTRLTVT.